Presented here are 31 T cell receptor beta chains from one specimen sequenced in a study of CD8+ T cells in alopecia areata. Reverse transcribed after extraction, RNA yielded cDNA as the sequencing template. The data were produced by immunoSEQ multiplex PCR, yet TCRdb's version contains in-frame clones alone and is incomplete. The table includes 45,000 to 70,000 clones, roughly 96% detected once. Sequencing used CD8+ T cells sorted from blood, obtained at week 0. The receptors derive from a human donor with alopecia areata.

This sequence joins TRBV11-2 and TRBJ2-7; a weak D match, TRBD2 (6 bases). CDR3 length: 12 residues. V gave up 5 bases and J gave up 4 bases, with 9 bases separating them. Germline CDR1 SGHAT, CDR2 FQNNGV. The CDR3 spells CASSGDSYEQYF. The CDR3, as DNA: TGTGCCAGCAGCGGGGACTCTTACGAGCAGTACTTC.

This clone was detected once. This chain joins TRBV7-8 and TRBJ2-4, with D possibly being TRBD1 or TRBD2 (5 bases each). V lost 5 bases to trimming and J lost 3 bases, with 14 bases between them. The CDR3 runs to 15 residues. Germline loops: CDR1 SGHVS, CDR2 FQNEAQ. The CDR3 bases are TGTGCCAGCAGCCTTGAGGGGACCCTCAAAAACATTCAGTACTTC. Amino acid sequence: CASSLEGTLKNIQYF.

V is TRBV6-6 and J is TRBJ2-3; 9 bases agree with TRBD2. This CDR3 is 15 amino acids long. Per germline, CDR1 MNHNY and CDR2 SVGAGI (reference sequence). The J segment lost 2 bases and the V segment lost 5 bases, leaving 5 bases of the junction unmatched. CDR3 nucleotides: TGTGCCAGCAGTATGAGCGGGGGGCCCACAGATACGCAGTATTTT. It yields the protein CASSMSGGPTDTQYF.

The chain uses TRBV2 and TRBJ2-7; 10 nucleotides align to TRBD2. CDR3 length equals 14 residues. The trim removed 5 bases at V and 0 bases at J, leaving 1 base unmatched. Germline V gene lookup returns CDR1 SNHLY and CDR2 FYNNEI. The CDR3 here is CASSPSGGSYEQYF. CDR3 nucleotide sequence: TGTGCCAGCAGTCCTAGCGGGGGCTCCTACGAGCAGTACTTC.

CDR3 sequence reads: CASSFGHPISGEQFF. The CDR3 region has the DNA TGTGCCAGCAGCTTTGGCCACCCGATAAGTGGTGAGCAGTTCTTC. The V gene is TRBV7-9, the J gene TRBJ2-1; D uncertain. The CDR3 contains 15 residues. Trimming pared 3 bases from V and 9 bases from J, leaving 18 bases between. CDR1 SEHNR and CDR2 FQNEAQ come from the germline V gene (reference sequence).

About this clone: Different DNA sequences within this sample yield the same CDR3. The chain joins TRBV5-1 to TRBJ2-7; 7 nucleotides line up with TRBD1. Unmatched junction bases numbered 2, after V lost 0 bases and J lost 2 bases. CDR3 length equals 14 residues. Per germline, CDR1 SGHRS and CDR2 YFSETQ. CDR3 sequence (DNA): TGCGCCAGCAGCTTGGGACAGGGTCCCTACGAGCAGTACTTC. Translated, it gives CASSLGQGPYEQYF. The variable domain in full, completed from reference TRBV5-1 and TRBJ2-7, reads KAGVTQTPRYLIKTRGQQVTLSCSPISGHRSVSWYQQTPGQGLQFLFEYFSETQRNKGNFPGRFSGRQFSNSRSEMNVSTLELGDSALYLCASSLGQGPYEQYFGPGTRLTVT.

A single count supports this clone. V is TRBV18 and J is TRBJ2-1; 7 bases fit TRBD2. Germline CDR1 reads KGHSH; CDR2 reads LQKENI. The V gene end was trimmed by 6 bases and the J gene end by 7 bases; junction bases not matched to a gene: 6. The CDR3 is 13 residues long. The CDR3 coding sequence is TGTGCCAGCTCGTTGACCGGGGGGAATGAGCAGTTCTTC. This encodes CASSLTGGNEQFF.

The V and J genes are TRBV4-2 and TRBJ2-7; the D gene is possibly TRBD1 (6 bases). Germline loops: CDR1 LGHNA, CDR2 YNFKEQ. The CDR3 runs to 15 residues. V was shortened by 2 bases and J by 3 bases, with 14 bases between the two germline ends. The CDR3 bases are TGTGCCAGCAGCCAAATCACCGGGACACACTACGAGCAGTACTTC. Encoded protein: CASSQITGTHYEQYF.

The chain links TRBV5-4 to TRBJ2-7; 10 positions agree with TRBD1. V trimming: 3 bases; J trimming: 3 bases; junction bases outside the gene matches: 6. This CDR3 has 15 residues. The V gene's germline CDR1 is SGHNT and CDR2 YYREEE (reference sequence). This CDR3 reads CASSSGGQGGYEQYF. The DNA of the CDR3 is TGTGCCAGCAGCTCCGGCGGACAGGGGGGCTACGAGCAGTACTTC.

As concerns this clone: The junction does not match germline at one end; this may be a read error. V and J are TRBV7-9 and TRBJ2-7; D remains unclear. CDR3 length: 11 residues. Germline assignment: CDR1 SEHNR and CDR2 FQNEAQ (reference sequence). CDR3 in amino acids: CASSLGPLARF. The CDR3 DNA reads as TGTGCCAGCAGCTTAGGCCCCCTCGCAAGGTTC. The full variable domain, its missing parts supplied by reference TRBV7-9 and TRBJ2-7, is DTGVSQNPRHKITKRGQNVTFRCDPISEHNRLYWYRQTLGQGPEFLTYFQNEAQLEKSRLLSDRFSAERPKGSFSTLEIQRTEQGDSAMYLCASSLGPLARFGPGTRLTVT.

The V call is TRBV4-1, the J call TRBJ1-1; tentative D call: TRBD1 (6 bases). Germline loops: CDR1 MGHRA, CDR2 YSYEKL. The CDR3 consists of 13 residues. V lost 4 bases, J lost 5 bases, and 11 bases lay in between. CDR3: CASSLGQNTEAFF. CDR3 DNA: TGCGCCAGCAGCCTCGGACAGAATACTGAAGCTTTCTTT.

V is TRBV4-2 and J is TRBJ2-2; 8 nucleotides agree with TRBD2. The CDR3 extends over 17 amino acids. Germline CDR1 is LGHNA and CDR2 is YNFKEQ. Trimming took 3 bases from V and 4 from J; bases not matched to a gene: 10. DNA of the CDR3: TGTGCCAGCAGCCAGAAGGGTGGGCTAGCGGGCACCGGGGAGCTGTTTTTT. It codes for CASSQKGGLAGTGELFF.

The CDR3 is CASSNGGGSTDTQYF. For the CDR3, the DNA is TGTGCCAGCAGCAATGGCGGGGGATCCACAGATACGCAGTATTTT. The chain carries TRBV27 and TRBJ2-3; TRBD2 agrees at 7 bases. The CDR3 contains 15 residues. Germline assignment: CDR1 MNHEY and CDR2 SMNVEV (reference sequence). Losses at the gene ends were 6 bases for V and 2 bases for J; bases not matched to a gene: 8.

The V and J genes are TRBV13 and TRBJ1-1; D is unresolved. The CDR3 has 13 amino acids. V was trimmed by 1 base and J by 2 bases, leaving 5 bases between them. CDR1 is PRHDT, CDR2 FYEKMQ, per germline (reference sequence). This CDR3 is CASSLVVNTEAFF. CDR3 sequence (DNA): TGTGCCAGCAGCTTAGTTGTCAACACTGAAGCTTTCTTT.

V usage is TRBV4-1 and J usage is TRBJ2-5; D is unclear. This CDR3 contains 16 residues. V was shortened by 4 bases and J by 2 bases, with 17 bases between the two germline ends. CDR1 and CDR2 from the germline V gene are MGHRA and YSYEKL. The CDR3 loop is CASSLLTVAAQETQYF. The CDR3 DNA reads TGCGCCAGCAGCCTCCTGACCGTGGCTGCACAAGAGACCCAGTACTTC.

This clone was detected only once. The chain has TRBV29-1 and TRBJ2-2, with 11 bases fitting TRBD2. CDR1 and CDR2 (germline): SQVTM, ANQGSEA. Germline trimming cut 1 base from V and 1 base from J; bases unmatched to any gene: 8. This CDR3 contains 18 residues. The CDR3 loop reads CSVEGEASGGMNTGELFF. CDR3 nucleotide sequence: TGCAGCGTTGAAGGCGAAGCTAGCGGGGGGATGAACACCGGGGAGCTGTTTTTT.

This sequence joins TRBV27 and TRBJ2-2; TRBD2 aligns across 8 bases. The length of the CDR3 is 13 residues. The germline V gene encodes CDR1 MNHEY and CDR2 SMNVEV (reference sequence). V trimming: 6 bases; J trimming: 5 bases; junction bases outside the gene matches: 2. The CDR3 DNA follows: TGTGCCAGCAGCCGGGGGGGAACCGGGGAGCTGTTTTTT. As protein: CASSRGGTGELFF.

The chain couples TRBV4-3 to TRBJ2-7; D perhaps matches TRBD2 (5 bases). CDR1 is LGHNA, CDR2 YSLEER, per germline. Trimming left V 6 bases short and J 2 bases short, with 11 bases between. This CDR3 has 13 amino acids. CDR3 sequence (DNA): TGCGCCAGCAGGGGCGGGTCAACCTACGAGCAGTACTTC. Amino acid sequence: CASRGGSTYEQYF.

The chain is built from TRBV4-3 and TRBJ2-7; no reliable D call. The V and J ends lost 0 bases and 7 bases respectively, with 10 bases between them. The CDR3 runs 13 residues. The germline gives CDR1 LGHNA, CDR2 YSLEER. CDR3 DNA sequence: TGCGCCAGCAGCCAAGACGTCCCCGGGGAGCAGTACTTC. This gives the protein CASSQDVPGEQYF.

The gene calls are TRBV5-6 and TRBJ2-7, with 9 bases lining up with TRBD1. V dropped 4 bases and J dropped 4; count of bases not matched to a gene: 9. The germline V gene encodes CDR1 SGHDT and CDR2 YYEEEE. CDR3 length: 15 amino acids. The CDR3 region has the DNA TGTGCCAGCAGCCTACAGCGACAGGGGGGGTACGAGCAGTACTTC. Protein: CASSLQRQGGYEQYF.

The J gene is TRBJ2-1, the V gene TRBV7-9, with 9 bases lining up with TRBD2. The junction had 5 bases not matched to a gene; V was cut back by 0 bases and J by 5 bases. The V gene's germline CDR1 is SEHNR and CDR2 FQNEAQ (reference sequence). The CDR3 totals 16 residues. The CDR3 bases are TGTGCCAGCAGCTTAGCGAAGTCTAGCGGGGACAATGAGCAGTTCTTC. Translated, it gives CASSLAKSSGDNEQFF. Full variable domain (remainder filled in from reference TRBV7-9 and TRBJ2-1): DTGVSQNPRHKITKRGQNVTFRCDPISEHNRLYWYRQTLGQGPEFLTYFQNEAQLEKSRLLSDRFSAERPKGSFSTLEIQRTEQGDSAMYLCASSLAKSSGDNEQFFGPGTRLTVL.

This chain connects TRBV5-4 to TRBJ2-7; no clear D gene. Trimming took 3 bases from V and 2 from J, leaving 9 bases between them. Germline values: CDR1 SGHNT, CDR2 YYREEE (reference sequence). The CDR3 is made up of 13 amino acids. The CDR3 is CASSSFKAYEQYF. DNA for the CDR3: TGTGCCAGCAGCTCCTTCAAGGCCTACGAGCAGTACTTC.

The chain joins TRBV7-2 to TRBJ2-3; 10 positions agree with TRBD2. The V gene's germline CDR1 is SGHTA and CDR2 FQGNSA. V gave up 5 bases and J gave up 5 bases; unmatched junction bases: 7. The CDR3 sequence is 15 residues long. The CDR3 sequence is CASSATSGWGDTQYF. CDR3 sequence (DNA): TGTGCCAGCAGCGCGACTAGCGGGTGGGGAGATACGCAGTATTTT.

This CDR3 is CASSLATGRREDTQYF. CDR3 nucleotides: TGTGCCAGCAGTTTAGCCACAGGTCGTAGGGAAGATACGCAGTATTTT. The chain joins TRBV27 to TRBJ2-3; TRBD1 might be the D (5 bases). The CDR3 consists of 16 residues. Per the germline V gene, CDR1 is MNHEY and CDR2 is SMNVEV (reference sequence). Between the trimmed V and J ends, which lost 2 bases and 5 bases, there was a span of 17 bases.

The chain carries TRBV5-1 and TRBJ2-1; D is unresolved. Looked up from germline, CDR1 is SGHRS and CDR2 is YFSETQ. The CDR3 length is 15 residues. Trimming stripped 3 bases from V and 0 bases from J, with 10 bases between. This chain's CDR3 is CASSSYHSSYNEQFF. In DNA, the CDR3 is TGCGCCAGCAGCTCTTACCACAGCTCCTACAATGAGCAGTTCTTC.

The chain recombines TRBV2 with TRBJ2-1, with TRBD2 identical over 8 bases. Per germline, CDR1 SNHLY and CDR2 FYNNEI. The CDR3 contains 16 residues. V lost 2 bases to trimming and J lost 6 bases; unmatched junction nucleotides: 9. This CDR3 is CASSEPRAGEGNEQFF. Here the CDR3 DNA reads TGTGCCAGCAGTGAACCTAGAGCGGGGGAAGGCAATGAGCAGTTCTTC.

The V and J genes are TRBV4-3 and TRBJ2-3, with TRBD2 identical over 9 bases. Germline V gives CDR1 LGHNA, CDR2 YSLEER. This CDR3 is 17 amino acids long. V lost 4 bases, J lost 3 bases, and 11 bases stayed unmatched. The CDR3 spells CASSPRGLTSGTDTQYF. The CDR3 DNA reads as TGCGCCAGCAGCCCCAGAGGGCTAACTAGCGGGACAGATACGCAGTATTTT.

The chain couples TRBV4-3 to TRBJ2-7, with unresolved D. The germline gives CDR1 LGHNA, CDR2 YSLEER. Trimming removed 1 base at V and 7 bases at J, with 17 bases between. The CDR3 totals 15 residues. The CDR3 protein is CASSQVGQALREQYF. Written as DNA, the CDR3 is TGCGCCAGCAGCCAAGTCGGGCAGGCTCTCCGGGAGCAGTACTTC.

As to this clone: At the DNA level, this CDR3 is encoded by other sequences in the same sample as well. The chain recombines TRBV27 with TRBJ2-7, with unresolved D. This CDR3 spans 13 amino acids. Looked up from germline, CDR1 is MNHEY and CDR2 is SMNVEV (reference sequence). The germline V and J ends were trimmed by 2 bases and 1 base, with 6 bases remaining between them. CDR3 coding DNA: TGTGCCAGCAGTTTAACTTCTTCCTACGAGCAGTACTTC. Amino acid sequence: CASSLTSSYEQYF.

The V call is TRBV7-2, the J call TRBJ1-5; D gene uncertain. Germline V gives CDR1 SGHTA, CDR2 FQGNSA. Trimming cost V 3 bases and J 6 bases, with 15 bases left between them. The CDR3 loop spans 15 amino acids. The chain's CDR3 is CASSLDAGSGQPQHF. CDR3 nucleotide sequence: TGTGCCAGCAGCTTGGATGCCGGGTCTGGTCAGCCCCAGCATTTT. Filled out from reference TRBV7-2 and TRBJ1-5, the complete variable domain reads GAGVSQSPSNKVTEKGKDVELRCDPISGHTALYWYRQSLGQGLEFLIYFQGNSAPDKSGLPSDRFSAERTGGSVSTLTIQRTQQEDSAVYLCASSLDAGSGQPQHFGDGTRLSIL.

The V and J genes are TRBV7-8 and TRBJ2-3; D uncertain. The CDR3 has 15 residues. Germline values: CDR1 SGHVS, CDR2 FQNEAQ. The V end lost 4 bases, the J end lost 1 base, and 12 bases lay between the germline ends. The CDR3 sequence: CASSSPPRGTDTQYF. In DNA, the CDR3 is TGTGCCAGCAGCTCCCCCCCTAGGGGCACAGATACGCAGTATTTT.